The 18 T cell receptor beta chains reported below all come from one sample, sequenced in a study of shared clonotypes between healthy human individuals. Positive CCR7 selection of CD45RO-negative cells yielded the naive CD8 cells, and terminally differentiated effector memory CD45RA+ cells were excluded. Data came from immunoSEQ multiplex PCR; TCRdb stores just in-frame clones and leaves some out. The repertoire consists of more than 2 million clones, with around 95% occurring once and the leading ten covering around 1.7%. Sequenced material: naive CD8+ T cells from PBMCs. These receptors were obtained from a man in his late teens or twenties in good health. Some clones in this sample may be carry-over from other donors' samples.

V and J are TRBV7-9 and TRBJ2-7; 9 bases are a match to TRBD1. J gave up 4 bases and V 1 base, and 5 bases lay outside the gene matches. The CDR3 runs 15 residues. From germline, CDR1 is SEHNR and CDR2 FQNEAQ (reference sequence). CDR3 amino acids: CASSLGQGVSYEQYF. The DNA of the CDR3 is TGTGCCAGCAGCTTAGGACAGGGGGTGTCATACGAGCAGTACTTC.

The DNA for the CDR3 is TGTGCCAGCAGCAAAAACGACAGGGGGATCTATGGCTACACCTTC. It specifies CASSKNDRGIYGYTF. V is TRBV27 and J is TRBJ1-2, with 9 nucleotides matching TRBD1. There are 15 residues in the CDR3. Germline V gene sequence: CDR1 MNHEY, CDR2 SMNVEV (reference sequence). The V gene end was trimmed by 6 bases and the J gene end by 4 bases; junction bases not matched to a gene: 9.

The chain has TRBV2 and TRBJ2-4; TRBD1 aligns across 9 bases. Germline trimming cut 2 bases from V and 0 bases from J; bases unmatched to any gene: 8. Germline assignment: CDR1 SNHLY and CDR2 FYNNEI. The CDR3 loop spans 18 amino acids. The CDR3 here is CASSEPAHRGRAKNIQYF. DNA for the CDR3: TGTGCCAGCAGTGAACCCGCTCACAGGGGGCGAGCCAAAAACATTCAGTACTTC.

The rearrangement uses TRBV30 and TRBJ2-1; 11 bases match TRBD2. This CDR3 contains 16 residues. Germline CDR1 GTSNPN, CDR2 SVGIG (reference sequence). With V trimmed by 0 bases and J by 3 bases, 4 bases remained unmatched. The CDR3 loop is CAWSVQGLAGYNEQFF. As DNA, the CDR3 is TGTGCCTGGAGTGTACAAGGACTAGCGGGCTACAATGAGCAGTTCTTC.

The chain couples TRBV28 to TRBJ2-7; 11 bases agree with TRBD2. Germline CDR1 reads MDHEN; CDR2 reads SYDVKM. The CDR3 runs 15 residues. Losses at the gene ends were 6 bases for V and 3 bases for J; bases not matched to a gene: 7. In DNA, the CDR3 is TGTGCCAGCAGGCCGGGACTAGCGGCATTCTACGAGCAGTACTTC. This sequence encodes CASRPGLAAFYEQYF.

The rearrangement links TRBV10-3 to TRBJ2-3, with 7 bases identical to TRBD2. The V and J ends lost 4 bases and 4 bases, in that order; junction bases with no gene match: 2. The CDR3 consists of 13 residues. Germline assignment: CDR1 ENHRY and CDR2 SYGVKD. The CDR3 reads CAISGGGADTQYF. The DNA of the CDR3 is TGTGCCATCAGTGGTGGGGGGGCAGATACGCAGTATTTT.

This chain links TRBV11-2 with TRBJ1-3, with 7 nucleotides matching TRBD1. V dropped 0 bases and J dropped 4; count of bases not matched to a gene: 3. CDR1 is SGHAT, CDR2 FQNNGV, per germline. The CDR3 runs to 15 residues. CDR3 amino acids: CASSLERGRGNTIYF. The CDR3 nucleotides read TGTGCCAGCAGCTTAGAGAGGGGGCGCGGAAACACCATATATTTT. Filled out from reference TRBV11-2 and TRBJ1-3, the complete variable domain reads EAGVAQSPRYKIIEKRQSVAFWCNPISGHATLYWYQQILGQGPKLLIQFQNNGVVDDSQLPKDRFSAERLKGVDSTLKIQPAKLEDSAVYLCASSLERGRGNTIYFGEGSWLTVV.

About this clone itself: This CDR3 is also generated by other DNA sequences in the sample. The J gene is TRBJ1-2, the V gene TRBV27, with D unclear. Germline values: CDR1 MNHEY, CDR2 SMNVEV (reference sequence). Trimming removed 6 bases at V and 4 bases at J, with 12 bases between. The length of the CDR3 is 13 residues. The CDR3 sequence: CASSLGPFYGYTF. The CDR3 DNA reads TGTGCCAGCAGCTTAGGACCTTTCTATGGCTACACCTTC.

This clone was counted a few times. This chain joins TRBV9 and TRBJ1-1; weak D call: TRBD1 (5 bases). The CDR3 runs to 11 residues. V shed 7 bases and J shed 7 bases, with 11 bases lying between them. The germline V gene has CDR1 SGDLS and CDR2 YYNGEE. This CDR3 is CASGGYGEAFF. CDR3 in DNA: TGTGCCAGCGGGGGTTACGGTGAAGCTTTCTTT.

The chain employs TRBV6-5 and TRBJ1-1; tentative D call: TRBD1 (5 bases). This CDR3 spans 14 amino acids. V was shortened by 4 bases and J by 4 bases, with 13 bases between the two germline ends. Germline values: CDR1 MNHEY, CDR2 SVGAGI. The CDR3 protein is CASSSPGVGTEAFF. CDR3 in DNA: TGTGCCAGCAGTTCACCGGGGGTGGGCACTGAAGCTTTCTTT.

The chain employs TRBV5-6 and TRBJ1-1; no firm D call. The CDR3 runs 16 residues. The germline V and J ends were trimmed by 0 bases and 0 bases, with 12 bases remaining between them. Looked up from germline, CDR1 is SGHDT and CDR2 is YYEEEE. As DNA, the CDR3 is TGTGCCAGCAGCTTGGCCGGACCCATCATGAACACTGAAGCTTTCTTT. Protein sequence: CASSLAGPIMNTEAFF.

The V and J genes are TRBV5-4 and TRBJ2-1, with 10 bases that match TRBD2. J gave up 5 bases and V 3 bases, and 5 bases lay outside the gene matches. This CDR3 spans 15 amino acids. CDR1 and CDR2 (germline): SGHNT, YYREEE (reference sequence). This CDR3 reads CASSSGTSENNEQFF. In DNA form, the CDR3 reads TGTGCCAGCAGCTCCGGGACTAGCGAAAACAATGAGCAGTTCTTC.

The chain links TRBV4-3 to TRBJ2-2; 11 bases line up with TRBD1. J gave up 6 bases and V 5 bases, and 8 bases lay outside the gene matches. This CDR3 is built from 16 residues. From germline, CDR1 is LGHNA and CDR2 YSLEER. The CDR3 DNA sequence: TGCGCCAGCAGCGTCCGGGACAGGGGGGACTCCGGGGAGCTGTTTTTT. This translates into CASSVRDRGDSGELFF.

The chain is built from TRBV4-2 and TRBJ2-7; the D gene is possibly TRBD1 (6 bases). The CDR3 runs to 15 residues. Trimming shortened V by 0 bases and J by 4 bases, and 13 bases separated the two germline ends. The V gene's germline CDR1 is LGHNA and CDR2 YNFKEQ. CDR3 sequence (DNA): TGTGCCAGCAGCCAAGATCGGGGCAGGGGATACGAGCAGTACTTC. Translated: CASSQDRGRGYEQYF.

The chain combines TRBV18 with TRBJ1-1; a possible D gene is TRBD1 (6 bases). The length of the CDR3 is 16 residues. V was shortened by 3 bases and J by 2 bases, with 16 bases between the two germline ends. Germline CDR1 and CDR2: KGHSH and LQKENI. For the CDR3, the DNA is TGTGCCAGCTCACCCCCCACGGGGGCGCGAAACACTGAAGCTTTCTTT. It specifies CASSPPTGARNTEAFF.

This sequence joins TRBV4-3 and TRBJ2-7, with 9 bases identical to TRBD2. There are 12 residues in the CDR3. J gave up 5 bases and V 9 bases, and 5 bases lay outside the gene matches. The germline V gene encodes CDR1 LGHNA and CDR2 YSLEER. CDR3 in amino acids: CASSGRSDEQYF. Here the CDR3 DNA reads TGCGCCAGTAGCGGGAGAAGTGACGAGCAGTACTTC.

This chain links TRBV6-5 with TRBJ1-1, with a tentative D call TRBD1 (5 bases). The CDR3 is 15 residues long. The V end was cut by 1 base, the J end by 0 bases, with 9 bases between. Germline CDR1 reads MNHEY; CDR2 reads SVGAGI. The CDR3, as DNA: TGTGCCAGCAGTTACTTGGAACAGGTGAACACTGAAGCTTTCTTT. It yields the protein CASSYLEQVNTEAFF.

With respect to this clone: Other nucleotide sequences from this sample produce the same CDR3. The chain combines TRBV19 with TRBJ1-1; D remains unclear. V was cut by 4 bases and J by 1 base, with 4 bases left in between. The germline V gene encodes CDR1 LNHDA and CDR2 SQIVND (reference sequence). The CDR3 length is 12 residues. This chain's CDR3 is CASSSGNTEAFF. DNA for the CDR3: TGTGCCAGTAGTAGTGGGAACACTGAAGCTTTCTTT.